Given below is one T cell receptor (beta chain) in context. Its antigen is not identified. Following a re-call of the 5' RACE reads, TCRdb has one entry per CDR3 protein and lacks DNA. The specimen's table records 150,000 or so distinct CDR3 sequences. This sample stems from a study of T cells expressing NK-cell markers. CDR3 length: 13 residues. Overall study findings and caveats: The dominant NKG2C+ clonotypes represented about 1.0-7.0% of CD8+ T cells in several donors.

Sequencing was carried out using blood T cells: a sorted CD56 or NKG2C T cell subset, CD4+ or CD8+ T cells, or bulk PBMC T cells (not recorded which). This receptor was taken from a woman aged 18 to 75 in good health. The chain links TRBV12-3 or TRBV12-4 to TRBJ2-7. The CDR3 here is CASSLTGPYEQYF.